These 7 T cell receptor beta chains were sequenced from one sample in a study of cytotoxic CD8 clonotypes in ibrutinib-treated CLL. Sequencing was performed with immunoSEQ multiplex PCR; in TCRdb, only in-frame clones are kept and a portion is missing. In the table there are 25,000 to 30,000 clones, roughly 69% of which are singletons. Sequenced material: PBMCs, taken after 24 months of ibrutinib treatment. The receptor source for this set is a human donor with chronic lymphocytic leukemia.

The V and J genes are TRBV11-3 and TRBJ2-2; TRBD1 agrees at 10 bases. V was pared by 5 bases and J by 0 bases, with 3 bases of the junction left unmatched. Germline CDR1 and CDR2: SGHNT and YENEEA. The CDR3 has 16 residues. CDR3 loop: CASSRQGATNTGELFF. The CDR3, as DNA: TGTGCCAGCAGCCGACAGGGGGCCACGAACACCGGGGAGCTGTTTTTT.

The J gene is TRBJ2-2, the V gene TRBV30, with a weak D call TRBD1 (5 bases). CDR1 is GTSNPN, CDR2 SVGIG, per germline (reference sequence). The length of the CDR3 is 16 residues. V lost 8 bases to trimming and J lost 5 bases, with 24 bases between them. CDR3 residues: CAGSTGRGKVTGELFF. In nucleotides, the CDR3 is TGTGCCGGCAGCACAGGTAGAGGAAAAGTTACCGGGGAGCTGTTTTTT.

This chain connects TRBV27 to TRBJ2-7; unclear D gene. Germline assignment: CDR1 MNHEY and CDR2 SMNVEV (reference sequence). Between the trimmed V and J ends, which lost 3 bases and 2 bases, there was a span of 11 bases. The CDR3 contains 14 residues. CDR3 DNA sequence: TGTGCCAGCAGTTTGCTAGATTCAACCTACGAGCAGTACTTC. Its protein product is CASSLLDSTYEQYF.

The V and J genes are TRBV7-3 and TRBJ1-2; 8 nucleotides align to TRBD1. The germline V gene encodes CDR1 SGHTA and CDR2 FQGTGA. The V and J ends lost 4 bases and 2 bases, in that order; junction bases with no gene match: 9. The CDR3 length is 16 residues. The CDR3 DNA reads TGTGCCAGCAGCTCCGGCGACAGGGGCCCCAACTATGGCTACACCTTC. It codes for CASSSGDRGPNYGYTF.

The chain links TRBV27 to TRBJ2-1, with D maybe TRBD2 (7 bases). Germline V lookup: CDR1 MNHEY, CDR2 SMNVEV (reference sequence). The V gene lost 3 bases and the J gene lost 5 bases, with 14 bases spanning the gap. There are 15 residues in the CDR3. CDR3: CASSFRGGPNNEQFF. The CDR3 bases are TGTGCCAGCAGTTTTAGGGGGGGGCCGAACAATGAGCAGTTCTTC.

This chain links TRBV27 with TRBJ2-1; D is perhaps TRBD1 (6 bases). Germline V lookup: CDR1 MNHEY, CDR2 SMNVEV (reference sequence). V gave up 5 bases and J gave up 5 bases, with 10 bases separating them. The CDR3 has 13 amino acids. The DNA of the CDR3 is TGTGCCAGCAGTCGAGGGACAAACAATGAGCAGTTCTTC. It encodes CASSRGTNNEQFF.

This sequence joins TRBV19 and TRBJ2-1; 11 nucleotides match TRBD1. After removal of 7 bases from V and 8 bases from J, the junction contained 10 bases not matched to a gene. The CDR3 is 15 residues long. Germline CDR1 LNHDA, CDR2 SQIVND (reference sequence). The CDR3 region is CASTLSGQGAYEQFF. Written as DNA, the CDR3 is TGTGCCAGTACCCTCTCCGGACAGGGGGCGTATGAGCAGTTCTTC.